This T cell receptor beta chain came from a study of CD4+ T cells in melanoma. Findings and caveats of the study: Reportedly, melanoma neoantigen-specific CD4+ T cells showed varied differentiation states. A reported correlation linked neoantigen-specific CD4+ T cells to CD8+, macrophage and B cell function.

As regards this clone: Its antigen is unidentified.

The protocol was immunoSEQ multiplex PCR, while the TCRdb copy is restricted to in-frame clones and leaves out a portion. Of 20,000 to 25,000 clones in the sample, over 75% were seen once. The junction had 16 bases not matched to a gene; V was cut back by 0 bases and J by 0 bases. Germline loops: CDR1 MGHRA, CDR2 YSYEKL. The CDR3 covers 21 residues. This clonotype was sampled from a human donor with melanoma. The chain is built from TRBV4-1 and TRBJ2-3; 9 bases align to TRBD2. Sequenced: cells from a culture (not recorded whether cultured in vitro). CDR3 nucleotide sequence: TGCGCCAGCAGCCAAGATCAGGGTAGCGGGAGAATGATAATTAGCACAGATACGCAGTATTTT. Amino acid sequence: CASSQDQGSGRMIISTDTQYF.